These 11 T cell receptor beta chains were all obtained from the same sample, sequenced in a study of cytomegalovirus exposure and HLA in healthy donors. Use of 60 Vbeta and 13 Jbeta primers characterized the PCR. Measured with immunoSEQ multiplex PCR; TCRdb has only the in-frame clones, and not every one. The sample lists roughly 100,000 clones; around four fifths were seen once. The sequencing sample was made of PBMCs. The receptors stem from a man aged 40-49 years in good health and CMV-seronegative.

The chain links TRBV27 to TRBJ2-5; D not certain. Trimming cost V 5 bases and J 0 bases, with 4 bases left between them. Germline V CDR1 and CDR2: MNHEY, SMNVEV (reference sequence). The CDR3 consists of 12 residues. The CDR3 loop reads CASSPDQETQYF. CDR3 nucleotides: TGTGCCAGCAGTCCCGACCAAGAGACCCAGTACTTC.

The genes are TRBV30 and TRBJ2-5, with TRBD2 identical over 13 bases. Per the germline V gene, CDR1 is GTSNPN and CDR2 is SVGIG (reference sequence). V was pared by 2 bases and J by 5 bases, with 11 bases of the junction left unmatched. This CDR3 contains 17 residues. CDR3 sequence (DNA): TGTGCCTGGAGTTCTAGACTAGCGGGGGGCTTCCGGGAGACCCAGTACTTC. This sequence encodes CAWSSRLAGGFRETQYF.

The rearrangement uses TRBV7-9 and TRBJ2-7; D not certain. V lost 8 bases, J lost 3 bases, and 11 bases lay in between. The germline V gene encodes CDR1 SEHNR and CDR2 FQNEAQ (reference sequence). This CDR3 is 12 amino acids long. The CDR3 here is CASSLSGYEQYF. In DNA, the CDR3 is TGTGCCAGCTCTCTATCGGGCTACGAGCAGTACTTC.

As regards this clone: One end of the junction varies from germline; a read error may be responsible. This CDR3 is CAWSSTGIGAF. The CDR3 coding sequence is TGTGCCTGGAGTTCGACGGGTATTGGGGCCTTT. This sequence joins TRBV30 and TRBJ1-1; D perhaps matches TRBD1 (5 bases). Germline V gene sequence: CDR1 GTSNPN, CDR2 SVGIG (reference sequence). CDR3 size: 11 residues.

The J gene is TRBJ2-1, the V gene TRBV5-1; no firm D call. The V end lost 5 bases, the J end lost 4 bases, and 10 bases lay between the germline ends. The length of the CDR3 is 13 residues. Germline V CDR1 and CDR2: SGHRS, YFSETQ. CDR3 in amino acids: CASSSQSYNEQFF. The DNA of the CDR3 is TGCGCCAGCAGTTCACAGAGTTACAATGAGCAGTTCTTC.

The V and J genes are TRBV18 and TRBJ1-1, with TRBD1 as a possible D gene (5 bases). The germline CDR1 and CDR2 sequences are KGHSH and LQKENI. The CDR3 spans 15 residues. V was clipped by 4 bases and J by 3 bases, with 15 bases between them. Here the CDR3 DNA reads TGTGCCAGCTCACAACGGGGGAGGCTGGACACTGAAGCTTTCTTT. Its translation: CASSQRGRLDTEAFF.

The rearrangement links TRBV29-1 to TRBJ1-2; D not certain. The length of the CDR3 is 13 residues. CDR1 and CDR2 from the germline V gene are SQVTM and ANQGSEA. V gave up 4 bases and J gave up 5 bases, with 14 bases separating them. Written as DNA, the CDR3 is TGCAGCGTTGTGGAGGTACGGGGTTATGGCTACACCTTC. It codes for CSVVEVRGYGYTF.

The CDR3 protein is CASSLLLAGGGTDTQYF. Written as DNA, the CDR3 is TGTGCCAGCAGCTTACTACTAGCGGGGGGTGGCACAGATACGCAGTATTTT. The chain combines TRBV5-6 with TRBJ2-3, with 12 nucleotides matching TRBD2. The CDR3 is 17 amino acids. V dropped 2 bases and J dropped 1; count of bases not matched to a gene: 5. The germline CDR1 and CDR2 sequences are SGHDT and YYEEEE.

This chain links TRBV5-4 with TRBJ2-5, with 7 bases that match TRBD1. The DNA end is more similar to TRBJ2-7, so the J call may be wrong. Per germline, CDR1 SGHNT and CDR2 YYREEE (reference sequence). The length of the CDR3 is 13 residues. The CDR3 DNA is TGTGCCAGCAGCTGGGACAGATCCTACGAGCAGTACTTC. Translation gives CASSWDRSYEQYF.

The gene calls are TRBV10-2 and TRBJ1-2, with 9 nucleotides matching TRBD1. Germline V CDR1 and CDR2: WSHSY, SAAADI. J lost 8 bases, V lost 5 bases, and 15 bases had no gene match. The CDR3 covers 16 residues. The CDR3, as DNA: TGCGCCAGCAGTATCTCCGGGACAGGGCTATCCGGCGGCTACACCTTC. This codes for CASSISGTGLSGGYTF.

The gene calls are TRBV10-1 and TRBJ1-2; TRBD1 matches 10 bases. Germline assignment: CDR1 WNHNN and CDR2 SYGVQD (reference sequence). V gave up 10 bases and J gave up 6 bases; unmatched junction bases: 5. CDR3 length equals 12 residues. CDR3 DNA sequence: TGCGCCACCGACAGGGGGCAGAATGGCTACACCTTC. Residues: CATDRGQNGYTF.